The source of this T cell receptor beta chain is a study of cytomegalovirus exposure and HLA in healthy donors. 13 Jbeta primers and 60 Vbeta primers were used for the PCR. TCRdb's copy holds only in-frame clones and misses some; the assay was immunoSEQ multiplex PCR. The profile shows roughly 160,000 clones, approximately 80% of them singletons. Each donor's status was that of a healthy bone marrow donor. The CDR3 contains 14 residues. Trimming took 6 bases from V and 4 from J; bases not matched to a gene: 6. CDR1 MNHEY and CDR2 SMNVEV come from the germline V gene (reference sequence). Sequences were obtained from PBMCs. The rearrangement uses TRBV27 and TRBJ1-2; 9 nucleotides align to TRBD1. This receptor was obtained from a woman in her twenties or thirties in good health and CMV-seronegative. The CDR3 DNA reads TGTGCCAGCAGGCCGGGACAGGGTCTCTATGGCTACACCTTC. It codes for CASRPGQGLYGYTF.